These 30 T cell receptor beta chains were all obtained from the same sample, sequenced in a study of cytomegalovirus exposure and HLA in healthy donors. This PCR relied on a set of 60 Vbeta primers and 13 Jbeta primers. Repertoires were generated with immunoSEQ multiplex PCR, while TCRdb's copy carries only in-frame clones and drops some. The repertoire table contains approximately 100,000 clones. The sample consisted of PBMCs. The receptors come from a man between 35 and 55 years old in good health and CMV-seronegative.

The V gene is TRBV19, the J gene TRBJ2-2; D remains unclear. Germline V gene data show CDR1 as LNHDA and CDR2 as SQIVND (reference sequence). Trimming took off 1 base at V and 4 bases at J, with 4 bases between the two ends. The CDR3 is 13 amino acids. The CDR3 DNA follows: TGTGCCAGTAGTATAGTCGGCACCGGGGAGCTGTTTTTT. Protein sequence: CASSIVGTGELFF.

This chain links TRBV7-9 with TRBJ1-6; 7 positions agree with TRBD1. The germline V gene encodes CDR1 SEHNR and CDR2 FQNEAQ (reference sequence). V lost 6 bases and J lost 6; bases outside the gene matches: 8. The CDR3 is 15 residues long. The CDR3 reads CASRLPTGINSPLHF. The CDR3 coding sequence is TGTGCCAGCAGACTACCGACAGGGATTAATTCACCCCTCCACTTT.

The V call is TRBV10-3, the J call TRBJ2-1; 11 nucleotides match TRBD1. The CDR3 is 13 residues long. V lost 8 bases and J lost 8; bases outside the gene matches: 5. Looked up from germline, CDR1 is ENHRY and CDR2 is SYGVKD. CDR3 in DNA: TGTGCCATCGGCGGACAGGGGGCCGATGAGCAGTTCTTC. Translation: CAIGGQGADEQFF.

The chain carries TRBV7-2 and TRBJ2-7; 10 bases line up with TRBD2. The CDR3 totals 15 residues. The ends lost 3 bases at V and 2 bases at J; junction bases unmatched: 4. Germline CDR1 reads SGHTA; CDR2 reads FQGNSA. CDR3 sequence (DNA): TGTGCCAGCAGCTTGGCTAGCGGGAGTACCTACGAGCAGTACTTC. This codes for CASSLASGSTYEQYF.

The rearrangement links TRBV7-9 to TRBJ2-5; D is possibly TRBD1 (6 bases). The CDR3 has 13 residues. V was trimmed by 3 bases and J by 5 bases, leaving 10 bases between them. The V gene's germline CDR1 is SEHNR and CDR2 FQNEAQ (reference sequence). The CDR3 is CASSLVGGETQYF. In DNA form, the CDR3 reads TGTGCCAGCAGCTTGGTTGGGGGCGAGACCCAGTACTTC.

J is TRBJ2-3 and V is TRBV7-6, with 8 bases fitting TRBD2. CDR3 length equals 15 residues. Per germline, CDR1 SGHVS and CDR2 FNYEAQ. The V and J ends lost 5 bases and 2 bases, in that order; junction bases with no gene match: 6. The CDR3 protein is CASSMTSAYTDTQYF. Here the CDR3 DNA reads TGTGCCAGCAGCATGACTAGCGCCTACACAGATACGCAGTATTTT.

With regard to this clone: This same CDR3 is encoded by further DNA sequences in the sample. V and J are TRBV28 and TRBJ1-5, with 8 bases matching TRBD1. The CDR3 has 14 residues. Losses at the gene ends were 7 bases for V and 2 bases for J; bases not matched to a gene: 4. Germline CDR1 and CDR2: MDHEN and SYDVKM. CDR3 coding DNA: TGTGCCAGCATAACGGGACAGGGCAATCAGCCCCAGCATTTT. Its translation: CASITGQGNQPQHF.

The chain links TRBV4-3 to TRBJ1-2; possible D gene TRBD1, 5 bases. V lost 0 bases and J 7 bases, leaving 15 bases between the germline ends. Germline V lookup: CDR1 LGHNA, CDR2 YSLEER. CDR3 size: 15 residues. As DNA, the CDR3 is TGCGCCAGCAGCCAAGATGGAGGGGCTTTATCTGGCTACACCTTC. Translated, it gives CASSQDGGALSGYTF.

The rearrangement joins TRBV7-2 to TRBJ1-1; tentatively, D is TRBD1 (5 bases). Looked up from germline, CDR1 is SGHTA and CDR2 is FQGNSA. V lost 5 bases to trimming and J lost 0 bases, with 13 bases between them. The CDR3 contains 15 residues. The CDR3 reads CASSPRTTMNTEAFF. CDR3 sequence (DNA): TGTGCCAGCAGCCCCCGGACAACCATGAACACTGAAGCTTTCTTT.

J is TRBJ1-2 and V is TRBV2, with no clear D. CDR1 SNHLY and CDR2 FYNNEI come from the germline V gene. The length of the CDR3 is 13 residues. The V end was cut by 3 bases, the J end by 4 bases, with 9 bases between. The CDR3 DNA follows: TGTGCCAGCAGTGATGAACCTAGCTATGGCTACACCTTC. Protein product: CASSDEPSYGYTF.

The V and J genes are TRBV6-5 and TRBJ2-1; 10 nucleotides agree with TRBD1. V was pared by 5 bases and J by 8 bases, with 9 bases of the junction left unmatched. The CDR3 spans 15 residues. Per germline, CDR1 MNHEY and CDR2 SVGAGI. The CDR3 bases are TGTGCCAGCAGTCGGCCGGGACAGGGGAGGGATGAGCAGTTCTTC. It codes for CASSRPGQGRDEQFF.

The V call is TRBV4-3, the J call TRBJ1-6; no clear D. Per germline, CDR1 LGHNA and CDR2 YSLEER. This CDR3 spans 15 amino acids. V shed 0 bases and J shed 4 bases, with 7 bases lying between them. For the CDR3, the DNA is TGCGCCAGCAGCCAAGATGGCAGGTATAATTCACCCCTCCACTTT. Its translation: CASSQDGRYNSPLHF.

The chain uses TRBV6-6 and TRBJ2-7; no reliable D call. V lost 0 bases and J 7 bases, leaving 7 bases between the germline ends. This CDR3 spans 12 amino acids. In germline, CDR1 is MNHNY, CDR2 SVGAGI (reference sequence). The chain's CDR3 is CASSYSLSEQYF. CDR3 sequence (DNA): TGTGCCAGCAGTTACTCTCTGTCGGAGCAGTACTTC.

The rearrangement joins TRBV28 to TRBJ1-1; D may be TRBD1 (5 bases). Trimming took 7 bases from V and 0 from J, leaving 12 bases between them. Germline V gives CDR1 MDHEN, CDR2 SYDVKM. This CDR3 contains 14 residues. The CDR3 sequence: CASNAAGMNTEAFF. CDR3 coding DNA: TGTGCCAGCAACGCCGCAGGGATGAACACTGAAGCTTTCTTT.

V is TRBV27 and J is TRBJ2-2, with 7 bases lining up with TRBD1. The CDR3 length is 15 residues. Germline V gives CDR1 MNHEY, CDR2 SMNVEV (reference sequence). Trimming at V came to 5 bases and at J to 4 bases, leaving 7 bases not matched to a gene. The CDR3 DNA reads as TGTGCCAGCAGTCACAACAGGGGCGGCACCGGGGAGCTGTTTTTT. Amino acid sequence: CASSHNRGGTGELFF.

This chain joins TRBV18 and TRBJ2-5; D possibly corresponds to TRBD2 (5 bases). V lost 6 bases to trimming and J lost 5 bases, with 19 bases between them. Germline V lookup: CDR1 KGHSH, CDR2 LQKENI. CDR3 length: 15 residues. CDR3 amino acids: CASSPSRDVGETQYF. CDR3 nucleotide sequence: TGTGCCAGCTCGCCTTCGAGGGATGTTGGGGAGACCCAGTACTTC.

The V gene is TRBV5-1, the J gene TRBJ2-3, with TRBD1 matching over 10 bases. Trimming took 2 bases from V and 4 from J; bases not matched to a gene: 1. Germline CDR1 reads SGHRS; CDR2 reads YFSETQ. The CDR3 is made up of 14 amino acids. The CDR3 spells CASSFGQGADTQYF. DNA for the CDR3: TGCGCCAGCAGCTTTGGACAGGGGGCAGATACGCAGTATTTT.

The rearrangement joins TRBV5-1 to TRBJ1-1, with D hard to call. Germline V gene data show CDR1 as SGHRS and CDR2 as YFSETQ. The CDR3 is 14 residues long. The germline V and J ends were trimmed by 2 bases and 0 bases, with 8 bases remaining between them. The CDR3 sequence is CASSLSLMNTEAFF. The CDR3 DNA reads as TGCGCCAGCAGCTTATCACTCATGAACACTGAAGCTTTCTTT.

In nucleotides, the CDR3 is TGTGCCAGCAGCTTTCAGGGAAACGGCTACACCTTC. Protein product: CASSFQGNGYTF. The chain couples TRBV5-4 to TRBJ1-2; possible D gene TRBD1, 5 bases. The germline CDR1 and CDR2 sequences are SGHNT and YYREEE (reference sequence). The CDR3 consists of 12 residues. The V end was cut by 2 bases, the J end by 8 bases, with 10 bases between.

About this clone: The same CDR3 is also encoded by other DNA sequences in this sample. The chain recombines TRBV5-4 with TRBJ2-1; the match to TRBD1 covers 7 bases. Germline assignment: CDR1 SGHNT and CDR2 YYREEE (reference sequence). The CDR3 sequence is 14 residues long. Trimming at V came to 3 bases and at J to 3 bases, leaving 3 bases not matched to a gene. The chain's CDR3 is CASSSSGGYNEQFF. CDR3 sequence (DNA): TGTGCCAGCAGCTCGTCAGGGGGCTACAATGAGCAGTTCTTC. Looking up the rest from reference TRBV5-4 and TRBJ2-1 gives the full variable domain: ETGVTQSPTHLIKTRGQQVTLRCSSQSGHNTVSWYQQALGQGPQFIFQYYREEENGRGNFPPRFSGLQFPNYSSELNVNALELDDSALYLCASSSSGGYNEQFFGPGTRLTVL.

This rearrangement joins TRBV7-8 to TRBJ2-4, with 7 positions matching TRBD2. Germline loops: CDR1 SGHVS, CDR2 FQNEAQ. The CDR3 spans 16 residues. The V and J ends lost 6 bases and 0 bases, in that order; junction bases with no gene match: 8. The chain's CDR3 is CASSWQGGIAKNIQYF. The DNA for the CDR3 is TGTGCCAGCAGTTGGCAGGGAGGGATAGCCAAAAACATTCAGTACTTC. Full variable domain (missing parts from reference TRBV7-8 and TRBJ2-4): GAGVSQSPRYKVAKRGQDVALRCDPISGHVSLFWYQQALGQGPEFLTYFQNEAQLDKSGLPSDRFFAERPEGSVSTLKIQRTQQEDSAVYLCASSWQGGIAKNIQYFGAGTRLSVL.

The V gene is TRBV5-1, the J gene TRBJ2-6, with a weak D call TRBD2 (6 bases). The V end was cut by 6 bases, the J end by 2 bases, with 24 bases between. Germline CDR1 and CDR2: SGHRS and YFSETQ. The CDR3 covers 19 residues. CDR3 coding DNA: TGCGCCAGCACCGACTCTTCACGGGGGAAAAGGGCTGGGGCCAACGTCCTGACTTTC. Residues: CASTDSSRGKRAGANVLTF.

Remarks on this clone: At one of its ends the junction is not consistent with the germline gene, which may arise from a read error. The V gene is TRBV7-9, the J gene TRBJ2-3; perhaps TRBD1 as D (5 bases). Germline values: CDR1 SEHNR, CDR2 FQNEAQ (reference sequence). This CDR3 contains 12 residues. The CDR3: CASRQETGTQYF. CDR3 coding DNA: TGTGCCAGCAGACAGGAAACAGGTACGCAGTATTTT. The full variable domain, its missing parts supplied by reference TRBV7-9 and TRBJ2-3, is DTGVSQNPRHKITKRGQNVTFRCDPISEHNRLYWYRQTLGQGPEFLTYFQNEAQLEKSRLLSDRFSAERPKGSFSTLEIQRTEQGDSAMYLCASRQETGTQYFGPGTRLTVL.

As to this clone: Distinct nucleotide sequences in the sample also encode this CDR3. The chain is built from TRBV11-3 and TRBJ2-2; possibly TRBD1 for D (5 bases). The CDR3 is made up of 13 amino acids. Germline V gene data show CDR1 as SGHNT and CDR2 as YENEEA. The ends were cut back, 8 bases at V and 4 bases at J, with 11 bases in the middle. The CDR3 is CASGLDSTGELFF. As DNA, the CDR3 is TGTGCCAGCGGCCTCGACAGCACCGGGGAGCTGTTTTTT.

CDR3 bases: TGTGCCAGCTCCGTGGGACAGGGGCTGGGGGAGACCCAGTACTTC. This encodes CASSVGQGLGETQYF. The chain employs TRBV18 and TRBJ2-5, with 10 positions matching TRBD1. CDR1 is KGHSH and CDR2 is LQKENI in the germline V gene. The CDR3 runs to 15 residues. The V gene end was trimmed by 6 bases and the J gene end by 5 bases; junction bases not matched to a gene: 9.

The J gene is TRBJ1-1, the V gene TRBV10-2; 10 bases align to TRBD1. The junction had 12 bases not matched to a gene; V was cut back by 11 bases and J by 3 bases. Germline CDR1 WSHSY, CDR2 SAAADI. The CDR3 has 15 residues. The CDR3 nucleotides are TGCGCCTCGCGGCCCGGGACAGGGGCCGACACTGAAGCTTTCTTT. Protein: CASRPGTGADTEAFF.

The rearrangement joins TRBV5-1 to TRBJ2-7; TRBD2 matches 8 bases. Unmatched junction bases numbered 1, after V lost 1 base and J lost 1 base. This CDR3 has 14 amino acids. Per the germline V gene, CDR1 is SGHRS and CDR2 is YFSETQ. CDR3 amino acids: CASSLTSGSYEQYF. The CDR3 DNA sequence: TGCGCCAGCAGCTTGACTAGCGGTTCCTACGAGCAGTACTTC. Full variable domain (remainder filled in from reference TRBV5-1 and TRBJ2-7): KAGVTQTPRYLIKTRGQQVTLSCSPISGHRSVSWYQQTPGQGLQFLFEYFSETQRNKGNFPGRFSGRQFSNSRSEMNVSTLELGDSALYLCASSLTSGSYEQYFGPGTRLTVT.

V is TRBV7-9 and J is TRBJ2-6, with 7 bases that match TRBD1. Germline values: CDR1 SEHNR, CDR2 FQNEAQ (reference sequence). The CDR3 spans 17 residues. J gave up 1 base and V 3 bases, and 6 bases lay outside the gene matches. The CDR3 DNA follows: TGTGCCAGCAGCTTTCGACAGGGCCTGTCTGGGGCCAACGTCCTGACTTTC. Translated, it gives CASSFRQGLSGANVLTF. Combining the CDR3 with reference TRBV7-9 and TRBJ2-6 gives the whole variable domain DTGVSQNPRHKITKRGQNVTFRCDPISEHNRLYWYRQTLGQGPEFLTYFQNEAQLEKSRLLSDRFSAERPKGSFSTLEIQRTEQGDSAMYLCASSFRQGLSGANVLTFGAGSRLTVL.

The genes are TRBV7-2 and TRBJ2-3; the match to TRBD2 covers 9 bases. The CDR3 length is 17 residues. The junction had 10 bases not matched to a gene; V was cut back by 3 bases and J by 3 bases. In germline, CDR1 is SGHTA, CDR2 FQGNSA. The CDR3, as DNA: TGTGCCAGCAGCTTCCGTTTAGCGGGGGATCGTACAGATACGCAGTATTTT. It encodes CASSFRLAGDRTDTQYF.

The chain employs TRBV18 and TRBJ1-5; unclear D gene. The CDR3 is 15 amino acids. V lost 2 bases, J lost 3 bases, and 11 bases lay in between. Germline lookup yields CDR1 KGHSH and CDR2 LQKENI. The CDR3 DNA sequence: TGTGCCAGCTCACCAAACTCAGGATTCAATCAGCCCCAGCATTTT. Translated, it gives CASSPNSGFNQPQHF. Full variable domain (rest looked up from reference TRBV18 and TRBJ1-5): NAGVMQNPRHLVRRRGQEARLRCSPMKGHSHVYWYRQLPEEGLKFMVYLQKENIIDESGMPKERFSAEFPKEGPSILRIQQVVRGDSAAYFCASSPNSGFNQPQHFGDGTRLSIL.